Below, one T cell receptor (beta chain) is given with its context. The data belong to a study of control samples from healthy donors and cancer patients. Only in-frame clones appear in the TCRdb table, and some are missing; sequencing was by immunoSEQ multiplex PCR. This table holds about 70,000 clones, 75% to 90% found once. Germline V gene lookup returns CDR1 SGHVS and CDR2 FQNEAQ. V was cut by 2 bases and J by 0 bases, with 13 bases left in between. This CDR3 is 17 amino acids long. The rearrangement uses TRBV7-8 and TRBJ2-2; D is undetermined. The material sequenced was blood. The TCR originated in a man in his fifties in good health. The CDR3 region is CASSLIRQIANTGELFF. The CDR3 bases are TGTGCCAGCAGCTTAATTCGTCAGATCGCGAACACCGGGGAGCTGTTTTTT.